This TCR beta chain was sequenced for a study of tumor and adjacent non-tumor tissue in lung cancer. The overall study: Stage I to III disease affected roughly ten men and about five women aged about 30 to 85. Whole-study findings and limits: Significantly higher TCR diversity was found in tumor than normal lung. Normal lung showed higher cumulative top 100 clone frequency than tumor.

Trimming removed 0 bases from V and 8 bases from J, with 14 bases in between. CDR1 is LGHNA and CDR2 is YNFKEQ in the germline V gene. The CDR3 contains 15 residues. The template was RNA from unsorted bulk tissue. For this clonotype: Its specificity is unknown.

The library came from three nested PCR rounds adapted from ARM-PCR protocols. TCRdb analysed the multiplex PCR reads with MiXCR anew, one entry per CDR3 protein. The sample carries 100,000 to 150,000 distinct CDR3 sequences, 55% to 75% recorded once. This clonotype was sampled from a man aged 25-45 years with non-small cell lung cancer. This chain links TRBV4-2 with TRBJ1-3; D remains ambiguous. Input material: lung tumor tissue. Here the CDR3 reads CASSQDLSSRYTIYF. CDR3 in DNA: TGTGCCAGCAGCCAAGACCTCAGCTCTCGATACACCATATATTTT.